Each of the 27 T cell receptor beta chains below was sequenced from the same sample in a study of blood T cell repertoires in COVID-19. TCRdb's table, derived via immunoSEQ multiplex PCR, lists solely in-frame clones and lacks some. The sample lists around 100,000 clones; approximately 84% were seen once. Sample: peripheral blood. The receptors were gathered from a human donor in a cohort sampled during active COVID-19.

V and J are TRBV7-2 and TRBJ2-2; 10 positions match TRBD2. This CDR3 is built from 16 residues. V was clipped by 5 bases and J by 0 bases; unmatched bases: 3. The germline V gene encodes CDR1 SGHTA and CDR2 FQGNSA. The CDR3 nucleotides are TGTGCCAGCAGCCCAGCGGGGGGGACGAACACCGGGGAGCTGTTTTTT. The encoded protein is CASSPAGGTNTGELFF.

The chain recombines TRBV27 with TRBJ1-1; 8 bases map to TRBD1. This CDR3 has 16 amino acids. Looked up from germline, CDR1 is MNHEY and CDR2 is SMNVEV (reference sequence). V shed 6 bases, J shed 0 bases, and the junction held 9 bases outside the gene matches. The chain's CDR3 is CASRPLRTGMNTEAFF. In DNA, the CDR3 is TGTGCCAGCAGACCCTTACGGACAGGGATGAACACTGAAGCTTTCTTT.

The chain is built from TRBV7-6 and TRBJ1-1, with 10 bases aligning to TRBD1. Trimming at V came to 1 base and at J to 0 bases, leaving 2 bases not matched to a gene. The CDR3 runs to 16 residues. Germline V gene data show CDR1 as SGHVS and CDR2 as FNYEAQ. The CDR3 reads CASSLGGTGVNTEAFF. In DNA form, the CDR3 reads TGTGCCAGCAGCTTAGGGGGGACAGGGGTGAACACTGAAGCTTTCTTT. Looking up the rest from reference TRBV7-6 and TRBJ1-1 gives the full variable domain: GAGVSQSPRYKVTKRGQDVALRCDPISGHVSLYWYRQALGQGPEFLTYFNYEAQQDKSGLPNDRFSAERPEGSISTLTIQRTEQRDSAMYRCASSLGGTGVNTEAFFGQGTRLTVV.

The rearrangement joins TRBV5-1 to TRBJ2-3, with D uncertain. Trimming took 0 bases from V and 0 from J, leaving 8 bases between them. CDR3 length: 15 amino acids. The germline gives CDR1 SGHRS, CDR2 YFSETQ. This CDR3 reads CASSLVVHSTDTQYF. CDR3 coding DNA: TGCGCCAGCAGCTTGGTTGTACATAGCACAGATACGCAGTATTTT.

The chain carries TRBV4-2 and TRBJ1-4, with D tentatively TRBD1 (5 bases). From germline, CDR1 is LGHNA and CDR2 YNFKEQ. V lost 4 bases and J 0 bases, leaving 18 bases between the germline ends. The CDR3 consists of 18 residues. The CDR3 DNA follows: TGTGCCAGCAGCCCGCCGGGGGGTTTGACAGCAACTAATGAAAAACTGTTTTTT. Residues: CASSPPGGLTATNEKLFF.

This chain joins TRBV5-1 and TRBJ2-1, with 9 bases lining up with TRBD2. CDR3 length: 15 amino acids. The germline CDR1 and CDR2 sequences are SGHRS and YFSETQ. Trimming cost V 2 bases and J 3 bases; bases outside gene matches: 3. The CDR3 is CASSFRRGGYNEQFF. The CDR3 region has the DNA TGCGCCAGCAGCTTTAGGCGGGGGGGCTACAATGAGCAGTTCTTC.

V gene TRBV19 combines with J gene TRBJ1-1; weak D call: TRBD1 (5 bases). The CDR3 runs 14 residues. In germline, CDR1 is LNHDA, CDR2 SQIVND (reference sequence). The V gene lost 9 bases and the J gene lost 8 bases, with 22 bases spanning the gap. The CDR3 loop reads CASINPGGFLEAFF. Written as DNA, the CDR3 is TGTGCCAGCATTAATCCGGGGGGGTTTTTAGAAGCTTTCTTT.

The chain carries TRBV6-5 and TRBJ1-2; 11 bases are shared with TRBD1. The CDR3 contains 14 residues. V lost 5 bases to trimming and J lost 5 bases; unmatched junction nucleotides: 4. Germline V CDR1 and CDR2: MNHEY, SVGAGI. The CDR3 nucleotides are TGTGCCAGCAGTACGGACAGGGGGCTTTATGGCTACACCTTC. Its protein is CASSTDRGLYGYTF.

The V gene is TRBV7-2, the J gene TRBJ2-7, with 7 positions matching TRBD1. Germline assignment: CDR1 SGHTA and CDR2 FQGNSA. Trimming took 5 bases from V and 2 from J; bases not matched to a gene: 9. The CDR3 loop spans 15 amino acids. CDR3 residues: CASSPEDRLTYEQYF. The CDR3 DNA sequence: TGTGCCAGCAGCCCGGAGGACAGGCTGACCTACGAGCAGTACTTC.

This clone was observed once. The rearrangement links TRBV3-1 (or the pseudogene TRBV3-2) to TRBJ2-1; a possible D gene is TRBD2 (5 bases). The CDR3 spans 15 residues. The V end was cut by 2 bases, the J end by 1 base, with 9 bases between. Per the germline V gene, CDR1 is LGHDT and CDR2 is YNNKEL (reference sequence). CDR3 region: CASSQRTFSYNEQFF. The CDR3 nucleotides are TGTGCCAGCAGCCAAAGGACTTTTTCCTACAATGAGCAGTTCTTC.

The V and J genes are TRBV9 and TRBJ2-3; the D is unclear. The CDR3 covers 14 residues. V was shortened by 0 bases and J by 5 bases, with 10 bases between the two germline ends. Germline CDR1 reads SGDLS; CDR2 reads YYNGEE. The CDR3 is CASSVDHGRDTQYF. For the CDR3, the DNA is TGTGCCAGCAGCGTAGACCATGGCAGAGATACGCAGTATTTT.

The chain carries TRBV13 and TRBJ1-2, with 10 bases that match TRBD1. Germline assignment: CDR1 PRHDT and CDR2 FYEKMQ (reference sequence). The CDR3 contains 13 residues. The junction had 3 bases not matched to a gene; V was cut back by 5 bases and J by 6 bases. The CDR3 region has the DNA TGTGCCAGCAGCCCAGGGACAGGGGATGGCTACACCTTC. It codes for CASSPGTGDGYTF.

The V gene is TRBV5-1, the J gene TRBJ1-3, with TRBD1 as a possible D gene (5 bases). The germline V gene has CDR1 SGHRS and CDR2 YFSETQ. Trimming took off 4 bases at V and 4 bases at J, with 9 bases between the two ends. The CDR3 consists of 13 residues. CDR3 sequence: CASSTDSGNTIYF. CDR3 bases: TGCGCCAGCAGCACCGACAGCGGAAACACCATATATTTT.

This chain uses TRBV12-5 with TRBJ1-1; D unresolved. This CDR3 has 14 residues. V was pared by 6 bases and J by 0 bases, with 11 bases between. From germline, CDR1 is LGHNT and CDR2 FRNRAP. The CDR3 bases are TGTGCTAGTGGAAAAAGGGAGCTGAACACTGAAGCTTTCTTT. Protein product: CASGKRELNTEAFF.

V gene TRBV2 combines with J gene TRBJ1-2; D is perhaps TRBD1 (6 bases). Germline V gene sequence: CDR1 SNHLY, CDR2 FYNNEI. The CDR3 loop spans 14 amino acids. Trimming took off 4 bases at V and 5 bases at J, with 14 bases between the two ends. CDR3 sequence reads: CASSAGDGSYGYTF. In nucleotides, the CDR3 is TGTGCCAGCAGTGCAGGGGACGGATCATATGGCTACACCTTC.

The chain joins TRBV10-3 to TRBJ2-1; TRBD2 matches 12 bases. J lost 7 bases, V lost 10 bases, and 8 bases had no gene match. CDR1 and CDR2 from the germline V gene are ENHRY and SYGVKD. The CDR3 consists of 14 residues. The CDR3 DNA is TGTGCCACCCCGCTAGCGGGGGGGTTAAATGAGCAGTTCTTC. Amino acids: CATPLAGGLNEQFF.

The DNA of the CDR3 is TGTGCCAGCAGCTTGCTGTCGGATGAAAAACTGTTTTTT. It yields the protein CASSLLSDEKLFF. The chain is built from TRBV5-6 and TRBJ1-4; D is unresolved. The V end was cut by 1 base, the J end by 6 bases, with 7 bases between. CDR3 size: 13 residues. Germline V gene data show CDR1 as SGHDT and CDR2 as YYEEEE. Complete variable domain (other parts from reference TRBV5-6 and TRBJ1-4): DAGVTQSPTHLIKTRGQQVTLRCSPKSGHDTVSWYQQALGQGPQFIFQYYEEEERQRGNFPDRFSGHQFPNYSSELNVNALLLGDSALYLCASSLLSDEKLFFGSGTQLSVL.

The chain links TRBV11-2 to TRBJ1-3, with 7 bases that match TRBD1. Germline values: CDR1 SGHAT, CDR2 FQNNGV. The CDR3 is made up of 16 amino acids. V trimming: 5 bases; J trimming: 2 bases; junction bases outside the gene matches: 9. This CDR3 reads CASSPLQGFAGNTIYF. The CDR3 bases are TGTGCCAGCAGCCCCCTACAGGGGTTCGCTGGAAACACCATATATTTT.

The V call is TRBV5-6, the J call TRBJ2-4; tentatively, D is TRBD1 (5 bases). CDR1 and CDR2 from the germline V gene are SGHDT and YYEEEE. The CDR3 consists of 16 residues. Deletions cut 4 bases from V and 0 bases from J, with 14 bases between. CDR3 amino acids: CASSRDSTLAKNIQYF. The CDR3 DNA follows: TGTGCCAGCAGCCGCGACAGCACTCTAGCCAAAAACATTCAGTACTTC.

The J gene is TRBJ2-3, the V gene TRBV18, with 11 bases identical to TRBD1. The germline V gene encodes CDR1 KGHSH and CDR2 LQKENI. V shed 3 bases and J 3 bases; nucleotides not matched to a gene: 5. The CDR3 extends over 16 amino acids. The CDR3 region is CASSPGTGGWTDTQYF. CDR3 DNA sequence: TGTGCCAGCTCACCTGGGACAGGGGGGTGGACAGATACGCAGTATTTT.

This clone was observed a single time. The rearrangement joins TRBV10-1 to TRBJ2-1; tentative D call: TRBD2 (5 bases). This CDR3 region has 15 residues. Per the germline V gene, CDR1 is WNHNN and CDR2 is SYGVQD (reference sequence). The ends were cut back, 4 bases at V and 0 bases at J, with 10 bases in the middle. This CDR3 reads CASSALADSYNEQFF. The CDR3 nucleotides read TGCGCCAGCAGTGCCCTAGCCGACTCCTACAATGAGCAGTTCTTC.

This rearrangement joins TRBV27 to TRBJ1-5; 9 nucleotides agree with TRBD1. The germline V gene encodes CDR1 MNHEY and CDR2 SMNVEV (reference sequence). This CDR3 comprises 15 residues. Trimming took 3 bases from V and 4 from J; bases not matched to a gene: 4. The CDR3 region has the DNA TGTGCCAGCAGTTTTTCGGGACAGGGTAATCAGCCCCAGCATTTT. It specifies CASSFSGQGNQPQHF.

The rearrangement joins TRBV5-1 to TRBJ2-1, with D hard to call. V was trimmed by 0 bases and J by 0 bases, leaving 7 bases between them. The CDR3 runs to 15 residues. The germline V gene has CDR1 SGHRS and CDR2 YFSETQ. The CDR3 DNA reads as TGCGCCAGCAGCTTGGAGAGGAGCTCCTACAATGAGCAGTTCTTC. This encodes CASSLERSSYNEQFF.

The chain is built from TRBV2 and TRBJ2-1, with D possibly being TRBD2 (5 bases). The CDR3 spans 13 residues. Germline loops: CDR1 SNHLY, CDR2 FYNNEI. V lost 6 bases to trimming and J lost 9 bases, with 15 bases between them. The CDR3 sequence is CASSLNPAGEQFF. For the CDR3, the DNA is TGTGCCAGCAGCCTTAACCCGGCGGGTGAGCAGTTCTTC.

The chain couples TRBV2 to TRBJ1-1; 7 bases are a match to TRBD1. Germline V lookup: CDR1 SNHLY, CDR2 FYNNEI. The CDR3 length is 15 residues. Unmatched junction bases numbered 7, after V lost 5 bases and J lost 1 base. The CDR3 bases are TGTGCCAGCAGTATGAGACAGGGACAGAACACTGAAGCTTTCTTT. Amino acids: CASSMRQGQNTEAFF.

The V call is TRBV7-9, the J call TRBJ2-2; D perhaps matches TRBD2 (6 bases). CDR3 length: 14 residues. V was trimmed by 5 bases and J by 4 bases, leaving 11 bases between them. CDR1 is SEHNR and CDR2 is FQNEAQ in the germline V gene (reference sequence). DNA for the CDR3: TGTGCCAGCAGCCGGGACTCGAGCACCGGGGAGCTGTTTTTT. Translated: CASSRDSSTGELFF.

In DNA, the CDR3 is TGTGCCAGCCGCTATGCTGAGCCCTCTGAAAAACTGTTTTTT. Encoded protein: CASRYAEPSEKLFF. This chain links TRBV27 with TRBJ1-4; D is uncertain. The CDR3 length is 14 residues. The germline V gene encodes CDR1 MNHEY and CDR2 SMNVEV (reference sequence). Deletions cut 8 bases from V and 7 bases from J, with 17 bases between.